This TCR beta chain was sequenced for a study of blood T cell repertoires in COVID-19. Authors' data handling: The assay estimated nucleated cells by amplifying reference gene primers. TCRdb's table, derived via immunoSEQ multiplex PCR, lists solely in-frame clones and lacks some. From that table come the V and J calls and clone size; the DNA was used to work out D and trimming. The repertoire consists of 330,000 or so clones, with about nine tenths occurring once and the leading ten covering approximately 1%. This CDR3 region has 13 residues. Trimming left V 2 bases short and J 8 bases short, with 11 bases between. Germline assignment: CDR1 KGHDR and CDR2 SFDVKD. The cohort comprised adults aged about 18 to 90 years residing in 24 US areas. In assigning cohorts, the study relied on participant-reported clinical history. No more than 2 weeks before study entry, exposed participants had met a case of COVID-19.

The chain combines TRBV24-1 with TRBJ1-2; D ambiguous. The source of this sequence is a woman aged 25-40 years who had been exposed to COVID-19. The sample consisted of PBMCs or T cells enriched from blood (not recorded which). CDR3 region: CATSDSPTGGYTF. For the CDR3, the DNA is TGTGCCACCAGTGATTCCCCTACGGGGGGCTACACCTTC.